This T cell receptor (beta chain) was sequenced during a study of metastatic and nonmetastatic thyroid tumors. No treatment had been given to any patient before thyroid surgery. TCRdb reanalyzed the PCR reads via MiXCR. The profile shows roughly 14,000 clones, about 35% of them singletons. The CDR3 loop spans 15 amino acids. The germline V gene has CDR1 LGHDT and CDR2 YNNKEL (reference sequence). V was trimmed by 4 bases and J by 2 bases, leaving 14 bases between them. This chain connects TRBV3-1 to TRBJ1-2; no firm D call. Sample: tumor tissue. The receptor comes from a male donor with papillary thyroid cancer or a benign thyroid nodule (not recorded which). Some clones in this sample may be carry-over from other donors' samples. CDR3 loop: CASSPYSRENYGYTF. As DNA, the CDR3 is TGTGCCAGCAGCCCCTATAGCCGGGAGAACTATGGCTACACCTTC.